This TCR beta chain appears in the sequencing data of a study of PD-1 blockade in classical Hodgkin lymphoma. Overall study context: The study gave patients nivolumab 3 mg/kg intravenously every 2 weeks. Notes on the study in general: Lower baseline TCR diversity marked trial partial responders and progressors.

Trimming cost V 3 bases and J 5 bases, with 14 bases left between them. The CDR3 is 13 amino acids. Per germline, CDR1 GTSNPN and CDR2 SVGIG (reference sequence). The sample's time point: cycle 4 day 1 (C4D1), after five to seven weeks of nivolumab. Patients all relapsed after autologous stem cell transplantation, and there was variation in brentuximab vedotin exposure. Classification of best responses gave complete response, partial response or progressive disease. This clone was counted between two and nine times. The antigen is unknown. Using immunoSEQ multiplex PCR, the repertoire was profiled, and TCRdb retains in-frame clones only, with some absent. The data show 90,000 to 140,000 clones, over 85% seen once.

The rearrangement links TRBV30 to TRBJ2-7, with D perhaps assigned TRBD1 or TRBD2 (5 bases each). This sequence was found in a human donor with classical Hodgkin lymphoma. Sequences were derived from peripheral blood mononuclear cells (PBMCs), sampled before the fourth cycle of nivolumab. The CDR3 loop is CAWRTGTTHEQYF. The DNA of the CDR3 is TGTGCCTGGAGGACCGGGACCACCCACGAGCAGTACTTC. Complete variable domain (other parts from reference TRBV30 and TRBJ2-7): SQTIHQWPATLVQPVGSPLSLECTVEGTSNPNLYWYRQAAGRGLQLLFYSVGIGQISSEVPQNLSASRPQDRQFILSSKKLLLSDSGFYLCAWRTGTTHEQYFGPGTRLTVT.